This T cell receptor beta chain was sequenced for a study of blood T cells in healthy people across ages. Whole-study findings and limits: Investigators treated diversity estimates from one million T cells as underestimates. Changes in expanded clonotypes were possibly confounded, as the CMV status of donors was unknown. No conclusive comparison of naive versus antigen-experienced cells was possible with unsorted PBMCs.

Notes on this clonotype: The antigen is undetermined.

Alongside a J-beta primer mix, a sample-barcoded 5' primer served in a second PCR lasting roughly 6 to 11 cycles. TCRdb used MiXCR to reprocess the 5' RACE reads, holding one entry per CDR3 protein. The data contain over 550,000 distinct CDR3 sequences, about 28% of them singletons. The germline V gene has CDR1 GTSNPN and CDR2 SVGIG (reference sequence). This CDR3 region has 12 residues. The germline V and J ends were trimmed by 3 bases and 0 bases, with 5 bases remaining between them. Total RNA extraction produced at least 6 micrograms (per sample) for the study. The chain is built from TRBV30 and TRBJ1-1; the D is unclear. The sample was blood. The TCR comes from a woman of 80 years or more in good health. The CDR3 reads CAWRLLNTEAFF. The CDR3, as DNA: TGTGCCTGGAGGCTCCTGAACACTGAAGCTTTCTTT.